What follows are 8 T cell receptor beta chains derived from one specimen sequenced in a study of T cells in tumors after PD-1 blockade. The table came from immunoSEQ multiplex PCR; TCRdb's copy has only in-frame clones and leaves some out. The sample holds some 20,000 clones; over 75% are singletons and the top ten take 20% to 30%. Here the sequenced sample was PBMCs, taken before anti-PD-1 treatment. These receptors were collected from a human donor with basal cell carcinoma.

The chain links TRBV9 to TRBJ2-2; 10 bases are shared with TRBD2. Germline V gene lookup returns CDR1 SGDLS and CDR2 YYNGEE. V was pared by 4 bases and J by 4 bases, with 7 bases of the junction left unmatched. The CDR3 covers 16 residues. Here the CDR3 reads CASSPRTSGITGELFF. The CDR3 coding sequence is TGTGCCAGCAGCCCGCGGACTAGCGGAATCACCGGGGAGCTGTTTTTT.

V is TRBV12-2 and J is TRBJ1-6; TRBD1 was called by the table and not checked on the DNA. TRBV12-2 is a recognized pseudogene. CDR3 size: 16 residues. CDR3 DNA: TGTGCAAGTCGCTTAGATAGGGACAGGGTAAGGAGACCCCTCCACTTT. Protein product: CASRLDRDRVRRPLHF.

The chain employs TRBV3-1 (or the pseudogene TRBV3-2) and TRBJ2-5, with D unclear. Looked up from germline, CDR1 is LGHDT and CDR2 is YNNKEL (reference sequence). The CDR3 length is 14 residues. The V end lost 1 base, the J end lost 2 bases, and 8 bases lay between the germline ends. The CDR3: CASSQGPQQETQYF. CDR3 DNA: TGTGCCAGCAGCCAAGGCCCCCAACAAGAGACCCAGTACTTC.

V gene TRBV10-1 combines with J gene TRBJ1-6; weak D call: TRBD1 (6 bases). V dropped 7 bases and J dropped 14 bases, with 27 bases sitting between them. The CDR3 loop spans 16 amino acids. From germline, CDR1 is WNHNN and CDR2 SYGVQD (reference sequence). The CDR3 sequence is CASTASEGGPVSSLHF. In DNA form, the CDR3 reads TGCGCCAGCACGGCCTCCGAAGGGGGTCCAGTTAGTTCCCTCCACTTT.

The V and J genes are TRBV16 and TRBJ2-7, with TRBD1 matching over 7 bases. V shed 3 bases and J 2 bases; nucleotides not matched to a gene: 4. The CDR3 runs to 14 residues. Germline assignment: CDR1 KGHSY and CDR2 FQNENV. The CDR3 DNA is TGTGCCAGCAGCCAGGGACAGCCCCCCTACGAGCAGTACTTC. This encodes CASSQGQPPYEQYF.

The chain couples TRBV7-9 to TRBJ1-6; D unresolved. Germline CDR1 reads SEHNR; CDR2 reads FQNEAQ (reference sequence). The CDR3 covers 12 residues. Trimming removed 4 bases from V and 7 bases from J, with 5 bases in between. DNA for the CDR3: TGTGCCAGCAGCTGGATGAATTCACCCCTCCACTTT. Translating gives CASSWMNSPLHF.

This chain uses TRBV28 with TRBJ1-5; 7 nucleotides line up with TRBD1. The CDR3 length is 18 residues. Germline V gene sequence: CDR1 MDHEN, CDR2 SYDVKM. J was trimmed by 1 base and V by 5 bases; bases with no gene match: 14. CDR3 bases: TGTGCCAGCAGTCTCTCCTCGACAGGGTATGGGAGCAATCAGCCCCAGCATTTT. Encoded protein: CASSLSSTGYGSNQPQHF.

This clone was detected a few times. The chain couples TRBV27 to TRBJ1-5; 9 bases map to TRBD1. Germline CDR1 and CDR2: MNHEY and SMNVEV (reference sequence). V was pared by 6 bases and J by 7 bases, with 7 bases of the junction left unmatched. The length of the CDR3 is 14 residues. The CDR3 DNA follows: TGTGCCAGCAGACCAACAGGGGGCTGGCAGCCCCAGCATTTT. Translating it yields CASRPTGGWQPQHF.